Presented here are 27 T cell receptor beta chains from one specimen sequenced in a study of T-cell reconstitution after alpha-beta-depleted transplantation in children. Unique molecular identifiers were incorporated when the TCRbeta library was constructed. TCRdb processed the PCR reads anew with MiXCR; each CDR3 protein has one entry. This sample yields 530,000 or so distinct CDR3 sequences, of which 27% are seen a single time; under 45% belongs to the top ten. The sequencing here drew on PBMCs, taken before TCRalphabeta/CD19-depleted stem cell transplant. These receptor sequences come from a boy under two years old with Wiskott-Aldrich syndrome, due to receive a stem cell transplant.

This CDR3 reads CASSLDYRRTGELFF. CDR3 nucleotides: TGCGCCAGCAGCTTGGACTACCGACGCACCGGGGAGCTGTTTTTT. V gene TRBV5-1 combines with J gene TRBJ2-2; no definite D call. The CDR3 totals 15 residues. Trimming removed 0 bases from V and 4 bases from J, with 10 bases in between. Germline-derived CDR1 and CDR2 are SGHRS and YFSETQ.

The CDR3 region is CASSADSRSYNEQFF. CDR3 sequence (DNA): TGCGCCAGCAGCGCCGACAGTCGCTCCTACAATGAGCAGTTCTTC. The V gene is TRBV5-1, the J gene TRBJ2-1; D might be TRBD1 (5 bases). This CDR3 has 15 amino acids. V was cut by 4 bases and J by 0 bases, with 11 bases left in between. Germline CDR1 reads SGHRS; CDR2 reads YFSETQ. Supplemented by reference TRBV5-1 and TRBJ2-1, the full variable domain reads KAGVTQTPRYLIKTRGQQVTLSCSPISGHRSVSWYQQTPGQGLQFLFEYFSETQRNKGNFPGRFSGRQFSNSRSEMNVSTLELGDSALYLCASSADSRSYNEQFFGPGTRLTVL.

There are a few counts of this clonotype. The chain is built from TRBV28 and TRBJ2-7, with TRBD1 matching over 8 bases. Germline assignment: CDR1 MDHEN and CDR2 SYDVKM. This CDR3 contains 15 residues. The V gene end was trimmed by 7 bases and the J gene end by 7 bases; junction bases not matched to a gene: 15. The CDR3 region is CASTSTAQGAGEQYF. CDR3 DNA: TGTGCCAGCACCTCGACGGCGCAGGGGGCCGGGGAGCAGTACTTC.

This clonotype was counted a few times. The chain couples TRBV20-1 to TRBJ2-1; no firm D call. The CDR3 length is 13 residues. Germline assignment: CDR1 DFQATT and CDR2 SNEGSKA (reference sequence). V was trimmed by 2 bases and J by 6 bases, leaving 11 bases between them. The DNA of the CDR3 is TGCAGTGCTAGAATCCCACTTCTCAATGAGCAGTTCTTC. It yields the protein CSARIPLLNEQFF.

There are a few counts of this clonotype. The chain has TRBV12-3 or TRBV12-4 and TRBJ2-1, with a weak D call TRBD1 (6 bases). The CDR3 is 17 amino acids. V gave up 5 bases and J gave up 8 bases, with 25 bases separating them. CDR3 sequence: CASSPDRKDWSPDEQFF. The CDR3 bases are TGTGCCAGCAGTCCGGACAGAAAAGACTGGTCCCCCGATGAGCAGTTCTTC.

This clonotype appeared a few times. The chain links TRBV10-1 to TRBJ2-1; 12 bases fit TRBD2. The CDR3 totals 13 residues. From germline, CDR1 is WNHNN and CDR2 SYGVQD (reference sequence). Trimming removed 6 bases from V and 7 bases from J; junction bases left unmatched: 1. CDR3 nucleotide sequence: TGCGCCAGCAGGACTAGCGGGAGTAATGAGCAGTTCTTC. Translated, it gives CASRTSGSNEQFF.

This clonotype was seen a handful of times. V usage is TRBV7-2 and J usage is TRBJ2-1, with 10 nucleotides matching TRBD2. The V and J ends lost 4 bases and 4 bases, in that order; junction bases with no gene match: 10. Germline-derived CDR1 and CDR2 are SGHTA and FQGNSA. The CDR3 sequence is 17 residues long. For the CDR3, the DNA is TGTGCCAGCAGCTCCGCCCGAGGTAGCGGGAGGTACAATGAGCAGTTCTTC. The encoded protein is CASSSARGSGRYNEQFF.

This clonotype was seen only a few times. The J gene is TRBJ2-5, the V gene TRBV12-3 or TRBV12-4; possibly TRBD1 or TRBD2 for D (6 bases each). Trimming removed 6 bases at V and 3 bases at J, with 17 bases between. This CDR3 spans 15 amino acids. The CDR3 region is CASRKGDWGEETQYF. The CDR3 nucleotides read TGTGCCAGCAGGAAGGGGGACTGGGGGGAAGAGACCCAGTACTTC.

The V and J genes are TRBV5-5 and TRBJ2-5, with D possibly being TRBD2 (5 bases). Germline CDR1 reads SGHKS; CDR2 reads YYEKEE (reference sequence). V lost 0 bases and J 5 bases, leaving 11 bases between the germline ends. The CDR3 has 14 residues. As DNA, the CDR3 is TGTGCCAGCAGCTTGGCCCAGACTATGGAGACCCAGTACTTC. Its protein product is CASSLAQTMETQYF. Filled out from reference TRBV5-5 and TRBJ2-5, the complete variable domain reads DAGVTQSPTHLIKTRGQQVTLRCSPISGHKSVSWYQQVLGQGPQFIFQYYEKEERGRGNFPDRFSARQFPNYSSELNVNALLLGDSALYLCASSLAQTMETQYFGPGTRLLVL.

This clonotype was counted only a few times. This chain links TRBV5-1 with TRBJ2-3; 14 bases are shared with TRBD2. Germline V gives CDR1 SGHRS, CDR2 YFSETQ. J gave up 1 base and V 5 bases, and 6 bases lay outside the gene matches. This CDR3 region has 17 residues. The CDR3 reads CASRTGTSGGGTDTQYF. CDR3 coding DNA: TGCGCCAGCAGAACCGGGACTAGCGGGGGCGGCACAGATACGCAGTATTTT.

This clonotype was detected a few times. V gene TRBV12-3 or TRBV12-4 combines with J gene TRBJ2-4, with 10 nucleotides matching TRBD1. The CDR3 extends over 17 amino acids. The V gene end was trimmed by 4 bases and the J gene end by 4 bases; junction bases not matched to a gene: 10. The CDR3 bases are TGTGCCAGCAGTTCCTGGACAGGGGGGACGGGTAAAAACATTCAGTACTTC. It specifies CASSSWTGGTGKNIQYF.

The chain links TRBV3-1 to TRBJ2-2, with TRBD2 as a possible D gene (6 bases). Germline values: CDR1 LGHDT, CDR2 YNNKEL (reference sequence). V was trimmed by 1 base and J by 1 base, leaving 7 bases between them. CDR3 size: 15 residues. CDR3 residues: CASSQGGKNTGELFF. CDR3 bases: TGTGCCAGCAGCCAAGGCGGGAAGAACACCGGGGAGCTGTTTTTT.

This chain joins TRBV5-5 and TRBJ2-1; D gene unclear. The V gene's germline CDR1 is SGHKS and CDR2 YYEKEE (reference sequence). The CDR3 has 13 amino acids. V was clipped by 5 bases and J by 4 bases, with 10 bases between them. CDR3 residues: CASRLNGYNEQFF. The DNA for the CDR3 is TGTGCCAGCAGATTAAATGGGTACAATGAGCAGTTCTTC.

The chain uses TRBV12-3 or TRBV12-4 and TRBJ1-3; D is unclear. Trimming took off 6 bases at V and 1 base at J, with 10 bases between the two ends. The CDR3 spans 14 residues. The CDR3 nucleotides are TGTGCCAGCAGACTCCCGGGGTCTGGAAACACCATATATTTT. It codes for CASRLPGSGNTIYF.

The rearrangement uses TRBV5-1 and TRBJ2-3, with 7 bases lining up with TRBD2. V lost 0 bases and J lost 3; bases outside the gene matches: 7. CDR3 length equals 16 residues. Germline CDR1 SGHRS, CDR2 YFSETQ. The CDR3 loop is CASSLEIAGGTDTQYF. For the CDR3, the DNA is TGCGCCAGCAGCTTGGAGATAGCGGGTGGGACAGATACGCAGTATTTT.

This clonotype was seen only a few times. The rearrangement links TRBV28 to TRBJ2-4; D remains unclear. Germline CDR1 reads MDHEN; CDR2 reads SYDVKM. The CDR3 spans 13 residues. V dropped 2 bases and J dropped 8 bases, with 10 bases sitting between them. The CDR3 nucleotides read TGTGCCAGCAGTTTAGCTCCGCTGCACATTCAGTACTTC. It specifies CASSLAPLHIQYF.

This clonotype was detected only once. A read error may account for a junction end that differs from germline. The chain links TRBV5-1 to TRBJ2-5; TRBD2 might be the D (6 bases). CDR1 and CDR2 (germline): SGHRS, YFSETQ. This CDR3 spans 13 amino acids. The DNA of the CDR3 is TGCGCCAGCAGGTTGGCGGGGACGGAGACCCAGTACTTC. It encodes CASRLAGTETQYF.

This chain joins TRBV10-3 and TRBJ2-3; no definite D call. This CDR3 has 14 residues. Between the trimmed V and J ends, which lost 10 bases and 5 bases, there was a span of 19 bases. Looked up from germline, CDR1 is ENHRY and CDR2 is SYGVKD. The CDR3 DNA reads as TGTGCCACGAAAGTCCCGTTTTTGGGAGATACGCAGTATTTT. Its protein is CATKVPFLGDTQYF.

The chain combines TRBV5-1 with TRBJ2-5, with unresolved D. Trimming took 1 base from V and 0 from J, leaving 7 bases between them. The V gene's germline CDR1 is SGHRS and CDR2 YFSETQ. The CDR3 length is 14 residues. The CDR3: CASSLSPDQETQYF. Here the CDR3 DNA reads TGCGCCAGCAGCTTGAGTCCGGACCAAGAGACCCAGTACTTC.

This clonotype was counted only a few times. V and J are TRBV13 and TRBJ2-7; no firm D call. The CDR3 is 14 residues long. The V end lost 5 bases, the J end lost 5 bases, and 16 bases lay between the germline ends. Germline V gives CDR1 PRHDT, CDR2 FYEKMQ (reference sequence). CDR3 sequence (DNA): TGTGCCAGCAGCCCGATGGCTACTGTCAACGAGCAGTACTTC. Protein sequence: CASSPMATVNEQYF.

The rearrangement links TRBV7-2 to TRBJ2-7; 8 bases are a match to TRBD2. This CDR3 contains 17 residues. CDR1 is SGHTA and CDR2 is FQGNSA in the germline V gene. The ends lost 5 bases at V and 2 bases at J; junction bases unmatched: 14. CDR3 DNA sequence: TGTGCCAGCAGCAAACAAGTCCGGTCGGGACTAGCCTACGAGCAGTACTTC. It encodes CASSKQVRSGLAYEQYF. The full variable domain, in which reference TRBV7-2 and TRBJ2-7 provide the parts outside the CDR3, is GAGVSQSPSNKVTEKGKDVELRCDPISGHTALYWYRQSLGQGLEFLIYFQGNSAPDKSGLPSDRFSAERTGGSVSTLTIQRTQQEDSAVYLCASSKQVRSGLAYEQYFGPGTRLTVT.

This clonotype appeared a few times. This rearrangement joins TRBV28 to TRBJ2-5; 7 nucleotides match TRBD2. Germline trimming cut 6 bases from V and 7 bases from J; bases unmatched to any gene: 5. CDR1 and CDR2 from the germline V gene are MDHEN and SYDVKM. The CDR3 consists of 12 residues. The CDR3 region has the DNA TGTGCCAGCAGCCTTTCGGGAGGGACCCAGTACTTC. The encoded protein is CASSLSGGTQYF.

The chain uses TRBV6-1 and TRBJ2-1, with 13 bases matching TRBD2. Looked up from germline, CDR1 is MNHNS and CDR2 is SASEGT. Losses at the gene ends were 10 bases for V and 5 bases for J; bases not matched to a gene: 8. The length of the CDR3 is 15 residues. The CDR3 sequence is CATKGTSGTNNEQFF. The CDR3 DNA follows: TGTGCCACTAAAGGGACTAGCGGGACGAACAATGAGCAGTTCTTC.

The V gene is TRBV29-1, the J gene TRBJ1-5, with D unresolved. The V end lost 6 bases, the J end lost 11 bases, and 23 bases lay between the germline ends. The CDR3 is 14 amino acids. Germline CDR1 is SQVTM and CDR2 is ANQGSEA. DNA of the CDR3: TGCAGCGTCCCATTCCTGACGGGTGATGGGACCCAGCATTTT. This sequence encodes CSVPFLTGDGTQHF.

The chain recombines TRBV2 with TRBJ1-4, with D uncertain. The V end lost 3 bases, the J end lost 8 bases, and 4 bases lay between the germline ends. From germline, CDR1 is SNHLY and CDR2 FYNNEI. The CDR3 is 11 residues long. The CDR3 sequence: CASSDIEKLFF. DNA for the CDR3: TGTGCCAGCAGTGATATCGAAAAACTGTTTTTT.

This chain uses TRBV5-1 with TRBJ2-3; D remains ambiguous. Germline loops: CDR1 SGHRS, CDR2 YFSETQ. V dropped 5 bases and J dropped 2 bases, with 12 bases sitting between them. This CDR3 has 14 residues. This CDR3 reads CASSPGPPTDTQYF. The CDR3 DNA sequence: TGCGCCAGCAGTCCCGGACCGCCCACAGATACGCAGTATTTT.

The J gene is TRBJ2-3, the V gene TRBV20-1; D might be TRBD1 or TRBD2, each matching 5 bases. This CDR3 region has 14 residues. With 5 bases removed from V and 2 bases from J, the gap between germline ends came to 14 bases. Germline CDR1 reads DFQATT; CDR2 reads SNEGSKA (reference sequence). This chain's CDR3 is CSAPGLAATDTQYF. DNA of the CDR3: TGCAGTGCTCCAGGGCTAGCAGCCACAGATACGCAGTATTTT.